The 8 T cell receptor beta chains below come from one sample, sequenced in a study of cytomegalovirus exposure and HLA in healthy donors. The PCR was carried out with 60 Vbeta primers and 13 Jbeta primers. Clones were sequenced by immunoSEQ multiplex PCR, and TCRdb holds only the in-frame ones, with some missing. This table has 95,000 to 150,000 clones, over 70% appearing once. The sample consisted of PBMCs. The origin of the receptors is a woman younger than 30 in good health and CMV-seronegative.

The chain joins TRBV5-1 to TRBJ1-1, with D possibly TRBD1 on 6 matching bases. The CDR3 sequence is 15 residues long. V lost 0 bases and J 1 base, leaving 10 bases between the germline ends. Germline V CDR1 and CDR2: SGHRS, YFSETQ. The CDR3 sequence is CASSLVVRGNTEAFF. The CDR3 bases are TGCGCCAGCAGCTTGGTTGTCAGGGGGAACACTGAAGCTTTCTTT.

The chain joins TRBV6-5 to TRBJ2-2, with D maybe TRBD2 (6 bases). Between the trimmed V and J ends, which lost 5 bases and 1 base, there was a span of 8 bases. The V gene's germline CDR1 is MNHEY and CDR2 SVGAGI. The CDR3 has 14 amino acids. The CDR3 sequence: CASSLGRNTGELFF. The CDR3 nucleotides are TGTGCCAGCAGTCTCGGGAGGAACACCGGGGAGCTGTTTTTT.

This sequence joins TRBV20-1 and TRBJ1-4; no firm D call. The V gene lost 3 bases and the J gene lost 14 bases, with 13 bases spanning the gap. The CDR3 covers 11 residues. The germline gives CDR1 DFQATT, CDR2 SNEGSKA (reference sequence). The CDR3 coding sequence is TGCAGTGCTAGGATAGCGGGGAAGCTGTTTTTT. It is translated as CSARIAGKLFF.

This clone has only a few counts. The chain joins TRBV30 to TRBJ1-3, with no clear D. V was pared by 1 base and J by 0 bases, with 10 bases between. The CDR3 is 15 amino acids. Germline CDR1 and CDR2: GTSNPN and SVGIG (reference sequence). The CDR3 region is CAWSAGLISGNTIYF. The CDR3 bases are TGTGCCTGGAGTGCAGGACTGATCTCTGGAAACACCATATATTTT.

As regards this clone: A junction boundary mismatches the germline segment, possibly from a read error. The CDR3 region has the DNA TGCGCCAGGACCGGACAGGGCGTTCAAGAGTCCCAGTACTTC. This codes for CARTGQGVQESQYF. The rearrangement joins TRBV5-1 to TRBJ2-5; 8 nucleotides align to TRBD1. The CDR3 is 14 amino acids. Germline CDR1 is SGHRS and CDR2 is YFSETQ.

This chain joins TRBV6-5 and TRBJ1-5, with TRBD1 matching 7 bases. V shed 7 bases and J 0 bases; nucleotides not matched to a gene: 6. The CDR3 extends over 15 amino acids. Looked up from germline, CDR1 is MNHEY and CDR2 is SVGAGI. CDR3 sequence reads: CASKGARYSNQPQHF. The CDR3 nucleotides are TGTGCCAGCAAGGGGGCGAGGTATAGCAATCAGCCCCAGCATTTT.

In this sample, this clone turned up a few times. This sequence joins TRBV29-1 and TRBJ1-1; TRBD1 matches 8 bases. Germline V lookup: CDR1 SQVTM, CDR2 ANQGSEA. The CDR3 consists of 13 residues. J was trimmed by 5 bases and V by 6 bases; bases with no gene match: 8. The CDR3 nucleotides read TGCAGCGTAGCACAGGGGGAGGGGACTGAAGCTTTCTTT. Protein: CSVAQGEGTEAFF. The full variable domain, rest sourced from reference TRBV29-1 and TRBJ1-1, is SAVISQKPSRDICQRGTSLTIQCQVDSQVTMMFWYRQQPGQSLTLIATANQGSEATYESGFVIDKFPISRPNLTFSTLTVSNMSPEDSSIYLCSVAQGEGTEAFFGQGTRLTVV.

The chain links TRBV4-2 to TRBJ2-5, with 13 bases lining up with TRBD2. J gave up 3 bases and V 1 base, and 5 bases lay outside the gene matches. Looked up from germline, CDR1 is LGHNA and CDR2 is YNFKEQ. The CDR3 runs to 17 residues. The CDR3 sequence: CASSQVLTSGGEETQYF. The CDR3, as DNA: TGTGCCAGCAGCCAAGTGCTAACTAGCGGGGGGGAAGAGACCCAGTACTTC.